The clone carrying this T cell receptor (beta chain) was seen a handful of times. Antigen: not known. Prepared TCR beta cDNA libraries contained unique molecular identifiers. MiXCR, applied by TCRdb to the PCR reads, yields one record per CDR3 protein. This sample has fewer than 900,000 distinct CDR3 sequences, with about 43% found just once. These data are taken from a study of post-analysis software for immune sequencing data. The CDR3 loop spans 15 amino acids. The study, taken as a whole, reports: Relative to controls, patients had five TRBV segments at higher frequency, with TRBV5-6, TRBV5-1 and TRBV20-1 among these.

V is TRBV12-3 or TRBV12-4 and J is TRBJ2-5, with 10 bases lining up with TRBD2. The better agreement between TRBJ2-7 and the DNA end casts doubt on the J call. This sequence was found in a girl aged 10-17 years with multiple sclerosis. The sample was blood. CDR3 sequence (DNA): TGTGCCAGCAGTCATCCGGGACTAGCGCGCTACGAGCAGTACTTC. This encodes CASSHPGLARYEQYF.